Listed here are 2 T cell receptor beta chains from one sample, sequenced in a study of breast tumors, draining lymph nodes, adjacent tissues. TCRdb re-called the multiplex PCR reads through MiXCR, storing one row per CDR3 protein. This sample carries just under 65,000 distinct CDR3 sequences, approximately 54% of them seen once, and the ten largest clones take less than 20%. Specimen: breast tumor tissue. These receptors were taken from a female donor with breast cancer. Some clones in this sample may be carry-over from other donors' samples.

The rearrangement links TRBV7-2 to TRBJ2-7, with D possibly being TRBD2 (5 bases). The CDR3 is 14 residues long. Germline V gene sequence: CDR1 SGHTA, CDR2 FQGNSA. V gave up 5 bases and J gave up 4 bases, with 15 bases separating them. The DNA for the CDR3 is TGTGCCAGCAGCCTTCCCCGAAGAGGGTACGAGCAGTACTTC. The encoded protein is CASSLPRRGYEQYF.

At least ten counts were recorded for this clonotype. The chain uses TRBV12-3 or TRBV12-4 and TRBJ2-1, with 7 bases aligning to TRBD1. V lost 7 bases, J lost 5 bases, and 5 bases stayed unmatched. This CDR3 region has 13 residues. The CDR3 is CASTPGQNNEQFF. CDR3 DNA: TGTGCCAGCACCCCGGGACAGAACAATGAGCAGTTCTTC.